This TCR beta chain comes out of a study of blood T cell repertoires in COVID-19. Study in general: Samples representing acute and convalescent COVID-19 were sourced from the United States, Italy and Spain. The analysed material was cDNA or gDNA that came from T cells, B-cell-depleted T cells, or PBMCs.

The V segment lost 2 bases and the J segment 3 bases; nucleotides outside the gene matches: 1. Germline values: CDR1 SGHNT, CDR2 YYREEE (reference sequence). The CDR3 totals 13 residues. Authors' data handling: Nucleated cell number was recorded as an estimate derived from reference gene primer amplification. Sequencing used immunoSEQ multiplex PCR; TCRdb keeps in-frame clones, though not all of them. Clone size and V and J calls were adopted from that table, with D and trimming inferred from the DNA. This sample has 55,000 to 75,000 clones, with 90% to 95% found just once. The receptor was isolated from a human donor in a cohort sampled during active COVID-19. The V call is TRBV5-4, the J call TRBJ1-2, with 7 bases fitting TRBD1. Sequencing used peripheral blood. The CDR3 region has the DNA TGTGCCAGCAGCTTTGACAGGGACTATGGCTACACCTTC. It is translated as CASSFDRDYGYTF.